This T cell receptor beta chain was retrieved from a study of Tregs in tolerant kidney transplant recipients. Study in general: Mixed chimerism was transient after nonmyeloablative marrow transplants from related graft donors.

Note on this clone: Its antigen remains unknown. Read coverage stops 3 residues before the CDR3 terminus; the germline J gene supplies the remainder.

The study's findings and limits: The most relevant donor-specific Treg TCRbeta repertoire apparently came from expansion with activated donor B cells. For some patients, primers changed over time, blocking nucleotide-level comparison.

Profiling relied on immunoSEQ multiplex PCR, and the TCRdb table lists in-frame clones only, not all of them. This repertoire includes fewer than 40,000 clones. Germline CDR1 reads SGHVS; CDR2 reads FNYEAQ. Deletions cut 5 bases from V and 0 bases from J, with 17 bases between. This CDR3 comprises 17 residues. This chain uses TRBV7-6 with TRBJ2-1, with D possibly being TRBD2 (6 bases). The sequence was collected from a human donor who received a combined kidney and bone marrow transplant. Sample: CD8+ T cells from blood, taken before the transplant. The CDR3 DNA, read in part, is TGTGCCAGCAGCCTTGGGCCTAGCGTCAGCTCCTACAATGAG. Translation: CASSLGPSVSSYNE. The CDR3, in full, reads CASSLGPSVSSYNEQFF.